Here is one T cell receptor (beta chain) with its context. The antigen remains unidentified. This specimen comes from a study of cytotoxic CD8 clonotypes in ibrutinib-treated CLL. Across the whole study: Samples showed on average about 260,000 productive templates and about 100,000 productive rearrangements. Overall study results and limits: Against age-matched healthy donors, baseline clonality ran higher and tracked circulating CD8+ T-cell counts.

Produced via immunoSEQ multiplex PCR; TCRdb's table is partial and in-frame only. Altogether around 250,000 clones are present, 70% being singletons, with the ten largest covering approximately 15%. With 3 bases removed from V and 6 bases from J, the gap between germline ends came to 8 bases. Germline CDR1 reads MDHEN; CDR2 reads SYDVKM. The length of the CDR3 is 13 residues. Libraries of TCR beta were made from 1.5 to 2.5 micrograms of genomic DNA that came from cryopreserved PBMCs. This specimen consisted of PBMCs, obtained after 24 months of ibrutinib treatment. The chain combines TRBV28 with TRBJ1-4, with unresolved D. This sequence originates from a human donor with chronic lymphocytic leukemia. CDR3 region: CASSLAPHEKLFF. DNA for the CDR3: TGTGCCAGCAGTTTGGCCCCCCATGAAAAACTGTTTTTT.